The rows below give T cell receptor beta chains drawn from one sample of a study of shared T cell receptors in the human thymus. Sequencing used immunoSEQ multiplex PCR; TCRdb keeps in-frame clones, though not all of them. The profile shows 720,000 or so clones, roughly 88% of them singletons. These same records also appear under a second study, on human thymus T cells.

Sequencing was carried out using thymocytes. Every receptor here comes from a girl less than two years old with a congenital heart defect. The CDR3 runs from the conserved cysteine through the conserved F or W. Each record gives: clone size, J gene, V gene, D gene, CDR3 DNA, CDR3 protein. The D gene is left open where the match is weak. A row's size may be missing; if present it is once, few, many or a size class.

size: -
J: TRBJ1-2
V: TRBV6-1
D: -
DNA: TGTGCCAGCGGGAGGGGGTACGGCTACACCTTC
CDR3: CASGRGYGYTF

size: -
J: TRBJ1-6
V: TRBV10-3
D: TRBD1
DNA: TGTGCCATCAGGCCGGACAGGGTAACGAATTCACCCCTCCACTTT
CDR3: CAIRPDRVTNSPLHF

size: -
J: TRBJ2-7
V: TRBV15
D: -
DNA: TGTGCCACCAGCAGAGGTTTCGGACTCTACGAGCAGTACTTC
CDR3: CATSRGFGLYEQYF

size: few
J: TRBJ1-1
V: TRBV6-6
D: -
DNA: TGTGCCAGCAGTACTGCTGTGAGTTCTGAAGCTTTCTTT
CDR3: CASSTAVSSEAFF

size: -
J: TRBJ1-2
V: TRBV27
D: TRBD1
DNA: TGTGCCAGCAGTACCCTTCCGGGACAGGGGGTGCCAGGCTACACCTTC
CDR3: CASSTLPGQGVPGYTF

size: -
J: TRBJ2-5
V: TRBV7-8
D: -
DNA: TGTGCCAGCAGCTTAAGGGGAAAGTGGGGGGGCATTGGAGAGACCCAGTACTTC
CDR3: CASSLRGKWGGIGETQYF

size: few
J: TRBJ2-7
V: TRBV14
D: TRBD1
DNA: TGTGCCAGCAGCCAAGACCGCCCGCTCCGACAGGGGACCTACGAGCAGTACTTC
CDR3: CASSQDRPLRQGTYEQYF

size: -
J: TRBJ2-7
V: TRBV2
D: -
DNA: TGTGCCAGCAGACCCGCAGGTAACCCGTCCTACGAGCAGTACTTC
CDR3: CASRPAGNPSYEQYF

size: -
J: TRBJ2-7
V: TRBV19
D: -
DNA: TGTGCCAGTAGTACACAGCCCCAAGGCAAGCAGTACTTC
CDR3: CASSTQPQGKQYF

size: -
J: TRBJ1-2
V: TRBV28
D: TRBD1
DNA: TGTGCCAGCTCCGGGACAGGTCATGCTAACTATGGCTACACCTTC
CDR3: CASSGTGHANYGYTF

size: -
J: TRBJ2-5
V: TRBV2
D: -
DNA: TGTGCCAGCGCACGGGACTCACAAGAGACCCAGTACTTC
CDR3: CASARDSQETQYF

size: -
J: TRBJ1-2
V: TRBV5-1
D: -
DNA: TGCGCCAGCAGCTTGGACAGGGAGGGGTATGGCTACACCTTC
CDR3: CASSLDREGYGYTF

size: -
J: TRBJ1-5
V: TRBV6-6
D: -
DNA: TGTGCCAGCAGTTTGGGGGGAGGTAGCAATCAGCCCCAGCATTTT
CDR3: CASSLGGGSNQPQHF

size: -
J: TRBJ1-1
V: TRBV20-1
D: -
DNA: TGCAGTGCTAGCGTGAACACTGAAGCTTTCTTT
CDR3: CSASVNTEAFF

size: -
J: TRBJ2-5
V: TRBV9
D: TRBD2
DNA: TGTGCCAGCAGCGTAACCGGACTAGCGGGGGAGACCCAGTACTTC
CDR3: CASSVTGLAGETQYF

size: -
J: TRBJ1-1
V: TRBV5-1
D: -
DNA: TGCGCCAGCAGCTTGGTCCAGATACACATGAACACTGAAGCTTTCTTT
CDR3: CASSLVQIHMNTEAFF

size: -
J: TRBJ1-1
V: TRBV7-8
D: -
DNA: TGTGCCAGCACCCCATCGAGAGCCATGAACACTGAAGCTTTCTTT
CDR3: CASTPSRAMNTEAFF

size: -
J: TRBJ1-1
V: TRBV6-6
D: -
DNA: TGTGCCAGCAGTTACCGAGCCGGGTTGCACACTGAAGCTTTCTTT
CDR3: CASSYRAGLHTEAFF

size: once
J: TRBJ1-2
V: TRBV4-1
D: -
DNA: TGCGCCAGCAGCCAAGCTCGATCAGTACCTTCCTATGGCTACACCTTC
CDR3: CASSQARSVPSYGYTF

size: -
J: TRBJ1-2
V: TRBV5-4
D: TRBD1
DNA: TGTGCCAGCAGCTTGGCACCAAAGGGGGCTCGGGATGGCTACACCTTC
CDR3: CASSLAPKGARDGYTF

size: once
J: TRBJ1-2
V: TRBV2
D: -
DNA: TGTGCCAGCAGTGAATCCGGGGTGGGTAACTATGGCTACACCTTC
CDR3: CASSESGVGNYGYTF

size: -
J: TRBJ2-3
V: TRBV29-1
D: TRBD2
DNA: TGCAGCCCCCAGCGGGGGGGCTGCACAGATACGCAGTATTTT
CDR3: CSPQRGGCTDTQYF

size: once
J: TRBJ2-5
V: TRBV15
D: TRBD1
DNA: TGTGCCACCAGCTGCCGGGACAGGGGGCGGGTGTTTATTGGCGAAGAGACCCAGTACTTC
CDR3: CATSCRDRGRVFIGEETQYF

size: -
J: TRBJ2-1
V: TRBV2
D: -
DNA: TGTGCCAGCAGTGAAGCGGCACAGAGTCACAATGAGCAGTTCTTC
CDR3: CASSEAAQSHNEQFF

size: -
J: TRBJ1-5
V: TRBV2
D: -
DNA: TGTGCCAGCAGTGAAGCGCTTCATTCGGTATCAAGCAATCAGCCCCAGCATTTT
CDR3: CASSEALHSVSSNQPQHF

size: -
J: TRBJ1-2
V: TRBV11-2
D: -
DNA: TGTGCCAGCAGCTTAGATTGTGCGGGAAGGGTTGGATGGTATGGCTACACCTTC
CDR3: CASSLDCAGRVGWYGYTF

size: few
J: TRBJ1-6
V: TRBV7-6
D: -
DNA: TGTGCCAGCAGACGAACAGGGTACAATTCACCCCTCCACTTT
CDR3: CASRRTGYNSPLHF

size: -
J: TRBJ2-1
V: TRBV6-1
D: -
DNA: TGTGCCGGAGGGCGGGCCAAGCAGTTCTTC
CDR3: CAGGRAKQFF

size: -
J: TRBJ2-6
V: TRBV4-1
D: -
DNA: TGCGCCAGCAGCCAAGGGACCCTAGCATCTGGGGCCAACGTCCTGACTTTC
CDR3: CASSQGTLASGANVLTF

size: -
J: TRBJ2-5
V: TRBV14
D: -
DNA: TGTGCCAGCAGCCAAGATCCGGCGGTACAAGAGACCCAGTACTTC
CDR3: CASSQDPAVQETQYF

size: -
J: TRBJ2-1
V: TRBV5-5
D: TRBD2
DNA: TGTGCCAGCAGCTTGAGGCGGGGGATACTGAATGAGCAGTTCTTC
CDR3: CASSLRRGILNEQFF

size: -
J: TRBJ1-4
V: TRBV5-4
D: -
DNA: TGTGCCAGCAGCTTGAAACAGGGTGGGGAAAAACTGTTTTTT
CDR3: CASSLKQGGEKLFF

size: -
J: TRBJ2-1
V: TRBV30
D: TRBD1
DNA: TGTGCCTGGAGTGTACGGGTAATGGGAATAAGGGACAGGGGGGACTCTTCCTACAATGAGCAGTTCTTC
CDR3: CAWSVRVMGIRDRGDSSYNEQFF

size: few
J: TRBJ2-7
V: TRBV9
D: TRBD2
DNA: TGTGCCAGCAGCGTAGGGGCGGGGGACGAGCAGTACTTC
CDR3: CASSVGAGDEQYF

size: few
J: TRBJ1-1
V: TRBV5-1
D: -
DNA: TGCGCCAGCAGCCGAGACATAACCGGAACTGAAGCTTTCTTT
CDR3: CASSRDITGTEAFF

size: -
J: TRBJ1-2
V: TRBV28
D: TRBD1
DNA: TGTGCCATATTACCTGGGGACAGGGATCAGAACTATGGCTACACCTTC
CDR3: CAILPGDRDQNYGYTF

size: -
J: TRBJ2-1
V: TRBV27
D: TRBD2
DNA: TGTGCCAGCTCAAAATCGGACCTTAGAGCGGGGGCCTTCTTC
CDR3: CASSKSDLRAGAFF

size: few
J: TRBJ1-1
V: TRBV4-3
D: -
DNA: TGCGCCAGCAGCCAAGATCTAGTTGGACACCCGAACACTGAAGCTTTCTTT
CDR3: CASSQDLVGHPNTEAFF

size: -
J: TRBJ2-1
V: TRBV5-6
D: TRBD2
DNA: TGTGCCAGCAGCTTGGGTAGCGGGGGGGTTTACAATGAGCAGTTCTTC
CDR3: CASSLGSGGVYNEQFF

size: few
J: TRBJ1-5
V: TRBV6-1
D: -
DNA: TGTGCCAGCAGTGAAGCGGGGGAGGTGGGGGAGGATCAGCCCCAGCATTTT
CDR3: CASSEAGEVGEDQPQHF

size: -
J: TRBJ1-6
V: TRBV6-5
D: TRBD1
DNA: TGTGCCAGCAGAAACAGGGGGGACAATTCCCCCCTCCACTTT
CDR3: CASRNRGDNSPLHF

size: -
J: TRBJ2-1
V: TRBV11-2
D: -
DNA: TGTGCCAGCAGCCCCGGGCGGGGCGCCTACAATGAGCAGTTCTTC
CDR3: CASSPGRGAYNEQFF

size: few
J: TRBJ1-3
V: TRBV7-6
D: -
DNA: TGTGCCAGCAGTAGAGGCCCCAGGGTCCCTGGAAACACCATATATTTT
CDR3: CASSRGPRVPGNTIYF

size: -
J: TRBJ1-2
V: TRBV7-8
D: -
DNA: TGTGCCAGCAGCTATATCGGCCCCCAGGGCGAATATGGCTACACCTTC
CDR3: CASSYIGPQGEYGYTF

size: -
J: TRBJ2-1
V: TRBV2
D: TRBD2
DNA: TGTGCCAGCAGTGAGATATCTAGCGGGGGCCCCTACAATGAGCAGTTCTTC
CDR3: CASSEISSGGPYNEQFF

size: -
J: TRBJ1-2
V: TRBV19
D: -
DNA: TGTGCCAGTAGAAGGGGAGGGAATGGCTACACCTTC
CDR3: CASRRGGNGYTF

size: -
J: TRBJ2-5
V: TRBV9
D: -
DNA: TGTGCCAGCAGCGACCGGGACTCACCACGTCAAGAGACCCAGTACTTC
CDR3: CASSDRDSPRQETQYF

size: -
J: TRBJ2-5
V: TRBV2
D: -
DNA: TGTGCCAGCAGTGAAGGCGGAAAGACCCAGTACTTC
CDR3: CASSEGGKTQYF

size: -
J: TRBJ1-6
V: TRBV7-9
D: -
DNA: TGTGCCAGCAGCTTAATTCCTTATTCACCCCTCCACTTT
CDR3: CASSLIPYSPLHF